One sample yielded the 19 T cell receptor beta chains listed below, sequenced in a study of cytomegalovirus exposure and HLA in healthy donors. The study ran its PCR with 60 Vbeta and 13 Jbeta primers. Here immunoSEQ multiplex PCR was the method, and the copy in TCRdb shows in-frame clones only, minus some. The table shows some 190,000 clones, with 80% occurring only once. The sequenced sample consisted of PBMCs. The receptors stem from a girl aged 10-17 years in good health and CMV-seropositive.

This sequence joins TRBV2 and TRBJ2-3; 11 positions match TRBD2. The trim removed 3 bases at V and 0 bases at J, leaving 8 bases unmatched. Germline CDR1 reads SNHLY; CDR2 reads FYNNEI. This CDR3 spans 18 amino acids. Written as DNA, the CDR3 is TGTGCCAGCAGTGACGAGGGTAGCGGGAGGGGGAGCACAGATACGCAGTATTTT. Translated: CASSDEGSGRGSTDTQYF. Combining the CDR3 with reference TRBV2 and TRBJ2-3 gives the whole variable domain EPEVTQTPSHQVTQMGQEVILRCVPISNHLYFYWYRQILGQKVEFLVSFYNNEISEKSEIFDDQFSVERPDGSNFTLKIRSTKLEDSAMYFCASSDEGSGRGSTDTQYFGPGTRLTVL.

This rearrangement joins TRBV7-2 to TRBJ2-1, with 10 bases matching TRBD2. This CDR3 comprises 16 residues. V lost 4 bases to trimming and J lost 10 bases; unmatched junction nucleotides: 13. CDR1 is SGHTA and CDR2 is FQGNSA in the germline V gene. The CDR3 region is CASSYAASSGSREQFF. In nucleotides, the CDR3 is TGTGCCAGCAGCTATGCGGCGTCTAGCGGGAGTAGGGAGCAGTTCTTC.

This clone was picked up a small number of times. The CDR3 region has the DNA TGTGCCAGTAAGGGGACAGGGCACACTGAAGCTTTCTTT. Translated: CASKGTGHTEAFF. J is TRBJ1-1 and V is TRBV19; 9 bases match TRBD1. This CDR3 comprises 13 residues. From germline, CDR1 is LNHDA and CDR2 SQIVND (reference sequence). Trimming removed 7 bases from V and 3 bases from J; junction bases left unmatched: 3.

This CDR3 reads CASSQGSGSPYEQYF. Written as DNA, the CDR3 is TGTGCCAGCAGCCAAGGGTCCGGGAGCCCCTACGAGCAGTACTTC. This chain joins TRBV4-2 and TRBJ2-7, with a possible D match to TRBD2 (6 bases). The V end was cut by 1 base, the J end by 2 bases, with 12 bases between. CDR3 size: 15 residues. Per germline, CDR1 LGHNA and CDR2 YNFKEQ.

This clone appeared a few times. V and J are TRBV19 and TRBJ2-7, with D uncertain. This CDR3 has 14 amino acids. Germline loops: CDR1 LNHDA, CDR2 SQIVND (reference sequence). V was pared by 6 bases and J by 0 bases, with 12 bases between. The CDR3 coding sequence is TGTGCCAGTAGCCTGACTCCTAGCTCCTACGAGCAGTACTTC. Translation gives CASSLTPSSYEQYF.

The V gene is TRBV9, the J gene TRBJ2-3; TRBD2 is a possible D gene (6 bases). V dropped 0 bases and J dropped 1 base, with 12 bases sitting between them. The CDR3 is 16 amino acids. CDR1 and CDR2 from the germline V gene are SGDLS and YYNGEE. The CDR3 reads CASSVAFAGRTDTQYF. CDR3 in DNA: TGTGCCAGCAGCGTAGCTTTCGCGGGACGCACAGATACGCAGTATTTT.

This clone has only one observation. The chain's CDR3 is CASSPGQGKNYGYTF. The CDR3 DNA reads TGTGCCAGCAGCCCCGGACAGGGTAAGAACTATGGCTACACCTTC. The genes are TRBV7-9 and TRBJ1-2; 8 bases match TRBD1. Germline loops: CDR1 SEHNR, CDR2 FQNEAQ (reference sequence). The CDR3 totals 15 residues. V lost 5 bases to trimming and J lost 2 bases; unmatched junction nucleotides: 7.

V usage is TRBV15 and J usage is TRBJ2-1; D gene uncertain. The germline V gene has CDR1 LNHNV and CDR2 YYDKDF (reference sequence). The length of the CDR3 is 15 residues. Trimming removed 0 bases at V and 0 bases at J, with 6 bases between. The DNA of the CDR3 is TGTGCCACCAGCAGAGACCCCAACTCCTACAATGAGCAGTTCTTC. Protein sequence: CATSRDPNSYNEQFF.

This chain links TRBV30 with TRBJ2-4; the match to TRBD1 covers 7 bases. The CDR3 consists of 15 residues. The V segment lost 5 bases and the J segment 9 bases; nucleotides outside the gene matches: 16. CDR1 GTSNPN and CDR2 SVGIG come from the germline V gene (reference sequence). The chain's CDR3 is CAWDGTAKSRGIQYF. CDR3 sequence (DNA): TGTGCCTGGGACGGGACAGCCAAAAGTAGAGGCATTCAGTACTTC.

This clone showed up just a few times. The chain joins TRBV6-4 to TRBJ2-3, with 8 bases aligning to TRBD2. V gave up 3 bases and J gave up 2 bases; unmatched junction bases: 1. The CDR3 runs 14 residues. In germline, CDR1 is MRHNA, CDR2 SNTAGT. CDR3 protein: CASSEAGATDTQYF. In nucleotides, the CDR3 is TGTGCCAGCAGTGAAGCGGGAGCCACAGATACGCAGTATTTT.

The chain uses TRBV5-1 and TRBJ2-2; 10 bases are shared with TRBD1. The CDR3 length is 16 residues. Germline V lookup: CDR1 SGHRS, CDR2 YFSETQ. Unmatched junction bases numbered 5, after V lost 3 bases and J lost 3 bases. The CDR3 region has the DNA TGCGCCAGCAGCTACCGGACAGGGGGGGACACCGGGGAGCTGTTTTTT. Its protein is CASSYRTGGDTGELFF.

The CDR3 DNA reads TGTGCCAGCAGTTACTCGGGCCTCGCCCTGCCCGATACGCAGTATTTT. Amino acid sequence: CASSYSGLALPDTQYF. The rearrangement links TRBV6-5 to TRBJ2-3; no clear D gene. The CDR3 has 16 amino acids. V lost 0 bases and J 6 bases, leaving 16 bases between the germline ends. Per the germline V gene, CDR1 is MNHEY and CDR2 is SVGAGI.

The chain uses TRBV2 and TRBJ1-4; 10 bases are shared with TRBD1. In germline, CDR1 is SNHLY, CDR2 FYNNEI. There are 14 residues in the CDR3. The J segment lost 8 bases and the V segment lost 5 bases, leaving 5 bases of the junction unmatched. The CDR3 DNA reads TGTGCCAGCAGTCCTGACAGGGGGCGAGAAAAACTGTTTTTT. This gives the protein CASSPDRGREKLFF. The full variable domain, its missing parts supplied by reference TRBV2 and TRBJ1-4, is EPEVTQTPSHQVTQMGQEVILRCVPISNHLYFYWYRQILGQKVEFLVSFYNNEISEKSEIFDDQFSVERPDGSNFTLKIRSTKLEDSAMYFCASSPDRGREKLFFGSGTQLSVL.

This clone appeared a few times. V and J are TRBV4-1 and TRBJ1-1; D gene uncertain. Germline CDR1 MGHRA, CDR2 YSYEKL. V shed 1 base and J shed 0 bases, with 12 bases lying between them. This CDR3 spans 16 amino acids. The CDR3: CASSQVAPIVNTEAFF. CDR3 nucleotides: TGCGCCAGCAGCCAAGTCGCCCCTATAGTGAACACTGAAGCTTTCTTT.

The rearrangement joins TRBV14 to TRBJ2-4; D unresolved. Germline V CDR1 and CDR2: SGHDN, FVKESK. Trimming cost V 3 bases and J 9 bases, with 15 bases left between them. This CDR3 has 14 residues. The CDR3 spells CASSQSGRRRIQYF. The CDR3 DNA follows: TGTGCCAGCAGCCAGTCGGGTCGCCGTCGCATTCAGTACTTC.

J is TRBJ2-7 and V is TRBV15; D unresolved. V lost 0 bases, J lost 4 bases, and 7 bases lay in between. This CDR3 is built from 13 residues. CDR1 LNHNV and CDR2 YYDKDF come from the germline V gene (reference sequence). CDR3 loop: CATSRDLMYEQYF. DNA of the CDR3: TGTGCCACCAGCAGAGATCTTATGTACGAGCAGTACTTC.

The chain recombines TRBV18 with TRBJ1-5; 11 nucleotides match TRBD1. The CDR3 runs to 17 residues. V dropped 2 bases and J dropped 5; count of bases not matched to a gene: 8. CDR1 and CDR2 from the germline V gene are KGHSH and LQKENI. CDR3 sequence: CASSPSLWTGGDQPQHF. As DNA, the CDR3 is TGTGCCAGCTCACCATCCCTCTGGACAGGGGGCGATCAGCCCCAGCATTTT.

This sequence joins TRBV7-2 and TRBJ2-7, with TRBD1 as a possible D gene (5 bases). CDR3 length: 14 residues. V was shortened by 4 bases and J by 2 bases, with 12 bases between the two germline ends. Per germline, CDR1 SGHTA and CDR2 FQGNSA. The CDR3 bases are TGTGCCAGCAGCTCGACAGTAGCCCCCTACGAGCAGTACTTC. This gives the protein CASSSTVAPYEQYF.

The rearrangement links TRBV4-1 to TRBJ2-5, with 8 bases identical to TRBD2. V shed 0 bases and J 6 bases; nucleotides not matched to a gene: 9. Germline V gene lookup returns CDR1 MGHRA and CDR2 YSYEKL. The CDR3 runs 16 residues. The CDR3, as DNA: TGCGCCAGCAGCCAAGATCCCCCGGGAGGGGCGAAGACCCAGTACTTC. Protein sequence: CASSQDPPGGAKTQYF.